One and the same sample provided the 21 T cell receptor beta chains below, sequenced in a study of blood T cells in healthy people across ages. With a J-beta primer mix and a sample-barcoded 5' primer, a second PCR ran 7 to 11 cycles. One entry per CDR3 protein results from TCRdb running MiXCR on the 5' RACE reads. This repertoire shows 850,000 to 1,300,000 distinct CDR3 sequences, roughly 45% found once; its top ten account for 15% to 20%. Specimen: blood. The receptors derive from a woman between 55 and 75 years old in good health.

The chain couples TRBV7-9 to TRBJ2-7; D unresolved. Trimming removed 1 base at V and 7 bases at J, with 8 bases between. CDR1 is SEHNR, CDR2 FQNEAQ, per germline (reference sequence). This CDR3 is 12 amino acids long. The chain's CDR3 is CASSLGLTEQYF. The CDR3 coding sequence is TGTGCCAGCAGCTTAGGGCTCACGGAGCAGTACTTC.

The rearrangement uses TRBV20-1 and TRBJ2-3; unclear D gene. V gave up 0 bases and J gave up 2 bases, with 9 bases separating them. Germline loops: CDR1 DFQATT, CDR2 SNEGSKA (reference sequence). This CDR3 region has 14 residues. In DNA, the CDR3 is TGCAGTGCTAGAGATCCCCAGGTCACAGATACGCAGTATTTT. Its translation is CSARDPQVTDTQYF.

CDR3 loop: CASSPAGGFSEAFF. The CDR3 DNA is TGTGCCAGCAGCCCAGCAGGGGGCTTTTCTGAAGCTTTCTTT. The rearrangement links TRBV6-4 to TRBJ1-1, with 8 bases matching TRBD1. In germline, CDR1 is MRHNA, CDR2 SNTAGT. The CDR3 sequence is 14 residues long. The junction had 9 bases not matched to a gene; V was cut back by 6 bases and J by 6 bases.

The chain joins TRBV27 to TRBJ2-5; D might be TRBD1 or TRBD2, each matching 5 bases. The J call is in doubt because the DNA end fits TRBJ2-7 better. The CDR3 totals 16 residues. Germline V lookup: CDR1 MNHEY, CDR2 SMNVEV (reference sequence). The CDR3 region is CASSAHLGTAALEQYF. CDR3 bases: TGTGCCAGCAGTGCCCACCTCGGGACCGCGGCACTCGAGCAGTACTTC.

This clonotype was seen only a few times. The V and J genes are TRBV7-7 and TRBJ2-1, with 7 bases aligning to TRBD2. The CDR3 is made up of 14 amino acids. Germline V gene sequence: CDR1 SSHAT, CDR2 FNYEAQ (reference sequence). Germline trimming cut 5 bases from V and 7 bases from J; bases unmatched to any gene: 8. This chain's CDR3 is CASSAAGVGNEQFF. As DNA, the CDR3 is TGTGCCAGCAGCGCCGCGGGGGTGGGGAATGAGCAGTTCTTC.

CDR3 region: CASTRTGFTYNEQFF. CDR3 nucleotides: TGTGCCAGCACCCGGACGGGATTTACCTACAATGAGCAGTTCTTC. This chain links TRBV12-3 or TRBV12-4 with TRBJ2-1; the D gene is possibly TRBD2 (5 bases). There are 15 residues in the CDR3. Trimming took 7 bases from V and 2 from J, leaving 15 bases between them.

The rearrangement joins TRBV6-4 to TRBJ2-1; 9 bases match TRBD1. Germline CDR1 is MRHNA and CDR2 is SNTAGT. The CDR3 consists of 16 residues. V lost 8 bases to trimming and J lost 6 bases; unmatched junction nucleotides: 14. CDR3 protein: CASSPAGTGYGNEQFF. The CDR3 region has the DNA TGTGCCAGCTCCCCCGCCGGGACAGGGTACGGCAATGAGCAGTTCTTC.

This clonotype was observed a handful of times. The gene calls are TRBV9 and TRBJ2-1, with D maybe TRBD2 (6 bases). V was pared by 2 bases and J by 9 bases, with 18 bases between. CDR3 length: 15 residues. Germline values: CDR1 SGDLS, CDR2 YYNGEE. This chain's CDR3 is CASSVGGGPMTEQFF. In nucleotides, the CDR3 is TGTGCCAGCAGCGTGGGGGGAGGCCCGATGACTGAGCAGTTCTTC. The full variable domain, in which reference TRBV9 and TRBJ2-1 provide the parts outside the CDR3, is DSGVTQTPKHLITATGQRVTLRCSPRSGDLSVYWYQQSLDQGLQFLIQYYNGEERAKGNILERFSAQQFPDLHSELNLSSLELGDSALYFCASSVGGGPMTEQFFGPGTRLTVL.

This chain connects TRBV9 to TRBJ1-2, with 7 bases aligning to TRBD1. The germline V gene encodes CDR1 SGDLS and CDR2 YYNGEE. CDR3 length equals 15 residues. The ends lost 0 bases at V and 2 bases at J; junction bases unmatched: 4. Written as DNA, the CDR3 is TGTGCCAGCAGCGTAGCTACGGACAGGAACTATGGCTACACCTTC. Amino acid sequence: CASSVATDRNYGYTF.

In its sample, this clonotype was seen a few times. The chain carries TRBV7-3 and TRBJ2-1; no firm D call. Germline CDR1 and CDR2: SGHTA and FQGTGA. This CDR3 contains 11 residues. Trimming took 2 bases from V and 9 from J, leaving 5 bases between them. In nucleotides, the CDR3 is TGTGCCAGCAGCTTAGATGTTGAGCAGTTCTTC. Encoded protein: CASSLDVEQFF.

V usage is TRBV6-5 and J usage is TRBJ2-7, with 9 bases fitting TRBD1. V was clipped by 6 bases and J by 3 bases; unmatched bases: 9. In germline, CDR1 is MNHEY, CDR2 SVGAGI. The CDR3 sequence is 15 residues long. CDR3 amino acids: CASRTGTGRIYEQYF. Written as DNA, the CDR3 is TGTGCCAGCAGGACCGGGACAGGGAGAATCTACGAGCAGTACTTC.

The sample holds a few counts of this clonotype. This CDR3 reads CASSLEGREIDGYTF. The CDR3 DNA reads TGCGCCAGCAGCTTGGAGGGGAGGGAAATTGATGGCTACACCTTC. V usage is TRBV5-1 and J usage is TRBJ1-2; TRBD1 might be the D (5 bases). The CDR3 loop spans 15 amino acids. Trimming took off 0 bases at V and 6 bases at J, with 15 bases between the two ends. Germline CDR1 reads SGHRS; CDR2 reads YFSETQ.

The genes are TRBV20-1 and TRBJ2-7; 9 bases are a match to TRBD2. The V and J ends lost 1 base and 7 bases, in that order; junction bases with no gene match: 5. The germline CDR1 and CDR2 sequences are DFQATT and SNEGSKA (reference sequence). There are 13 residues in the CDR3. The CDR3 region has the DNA TGCAGTGCTAGAGTAGCGGGAGAGGGAGAGCAGTACTTC. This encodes CSARVAGEGEQYF.

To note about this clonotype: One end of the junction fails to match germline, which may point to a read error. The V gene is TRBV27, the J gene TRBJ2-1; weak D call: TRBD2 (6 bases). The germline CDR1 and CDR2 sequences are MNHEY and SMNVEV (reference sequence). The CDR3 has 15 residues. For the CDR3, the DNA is TGTGCCAGCAGGGGTTGGGGGGTAGCTTACAATGGGCAGTTCTTC. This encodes CASRGWGVAYNGQFF.

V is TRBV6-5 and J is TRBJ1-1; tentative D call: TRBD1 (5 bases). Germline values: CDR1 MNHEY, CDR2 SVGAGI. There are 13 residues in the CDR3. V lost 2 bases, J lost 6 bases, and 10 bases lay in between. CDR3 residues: CASSYSRGSEAFF. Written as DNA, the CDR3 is TGTGCCAGCAGTTACAGCCGGGGGTCTGAAGCTTTCTTT.

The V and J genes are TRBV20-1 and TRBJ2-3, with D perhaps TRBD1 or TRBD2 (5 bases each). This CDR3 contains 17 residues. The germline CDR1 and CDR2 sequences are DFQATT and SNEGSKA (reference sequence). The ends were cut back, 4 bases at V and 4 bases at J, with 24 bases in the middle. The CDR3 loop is CSANRGLGDSRADTQYF. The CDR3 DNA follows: TGCAGTGCTAACCGAGGCTTGGGGGATAGTCGGGCAGATACGCAGTATTTT.

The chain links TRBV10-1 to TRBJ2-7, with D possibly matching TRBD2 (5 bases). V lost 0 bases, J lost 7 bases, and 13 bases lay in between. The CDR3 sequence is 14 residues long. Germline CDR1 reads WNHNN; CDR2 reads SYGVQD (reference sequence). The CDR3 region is CASSESPASGEQYF. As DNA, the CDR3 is TGCGCCAGCAGTGAGTCACCGGCAAGCGGAGAGCAGTACTTC.

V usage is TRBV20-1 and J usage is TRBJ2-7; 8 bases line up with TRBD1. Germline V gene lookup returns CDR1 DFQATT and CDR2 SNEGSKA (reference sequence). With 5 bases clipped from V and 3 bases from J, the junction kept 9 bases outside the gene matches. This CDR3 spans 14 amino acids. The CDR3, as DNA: TGCAGTGCTTCAGGTAGACAGGGGAACTACGAGCAGTACTTC. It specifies CSASGRQGNYEQYF.

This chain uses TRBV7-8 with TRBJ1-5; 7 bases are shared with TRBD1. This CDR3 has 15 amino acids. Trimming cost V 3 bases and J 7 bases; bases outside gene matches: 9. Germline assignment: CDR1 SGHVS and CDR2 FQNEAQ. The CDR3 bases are TGTGCCAGCAGCTTCAGTCGACAGGGAGGACAGCCCCAGCATTTT. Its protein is CASSFSRQGGQPQHF. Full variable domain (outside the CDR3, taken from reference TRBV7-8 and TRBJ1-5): GAGVSQSPRYKVAKRGQDVALRCDPISGHVSLFWYQQALGQGPEFLTYFQNEAQLDKSGLPSDRFFAERPEGSVSTLKIQRTQQEDSAVYLCASSFSRQGGQPQHFGDGTRLSIL.

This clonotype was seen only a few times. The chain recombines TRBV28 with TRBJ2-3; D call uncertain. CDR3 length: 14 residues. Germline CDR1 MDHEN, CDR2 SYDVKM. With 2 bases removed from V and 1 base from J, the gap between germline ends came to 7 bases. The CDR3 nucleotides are TGTGCCAGCAGTTTACCACGTCGCACAGATACGCAGTATTTT. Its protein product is CASSLPRRTDTQYF.

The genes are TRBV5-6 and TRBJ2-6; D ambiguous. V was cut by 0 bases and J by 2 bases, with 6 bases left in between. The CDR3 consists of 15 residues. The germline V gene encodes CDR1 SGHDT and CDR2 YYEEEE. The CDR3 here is CASSLGQTGANVLTF. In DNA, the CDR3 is TGTGCCAGCAGCTTGGGTCAGACTGGGGCCAACGTCCTGACTTTC.